This TCR beta chain was recovered during a study of early T cells in non-severe SARS-CoV-2 infection (dated by TCRdb to about 2021). Context from the whole study: Because TCR sequencing was done on bulk RNA from unsorted whole blood, the alpha and beta chains could not be paired.

The library was made by 5' RACE. The reads were generated on a NextSeq 500. Unique molecular identifiers were attached to individual cDNA molecules in the TCR library protocol so that sequencing error and PCR bias could be corrected. Both TCR alpha and beta chains were sequenced, and tight co-correlation was observed between alpha and beta sequence abundances in each sample. The study's processing was this. V gene, J gene and CDR3 annotation of TCR sequences was performed with Decombinator V4. TCRs were defined as expanded if a significant change between any two time points was detected under a Poisson model with p below 0.0001. TCR abundances were normalised to the total number of TCRs sequenced per sample and were expressed as counts per million. MAIT TCRs were defined by TRAV1-2 paired with TRAJ12, TRAJ20 or TRAJ33, and iNKT TCRs by TRAV10 paired with TRAJ18. VDJdb, accessed on 1 November 2021, was searched for TCRs annotated for CMV, EBV and SARS-CoV-2, and TCRs annotated for more than one antigen were excluded. TCRdb itself trimmed the public reads at Q25 with fastp, ran MiXCR and retained productive beta chains. Each entry merges the rows of one CDR3 protein and shows their most common DNA and genes. TCRdb assigned the V and J calls; the authors' analysis was not used. This sample gives about 49,000 distinct CDR3 sequences in total; 5.5% to 8% of them show up just once. 2.5% to 3% of the sample is taken by the ten largest.

This was a case-control study nested in a cohort of healthcare workers in London, UK, who had nasopharyngeal swab PCR tests and blood samples taken every week. Healthcare workers were enrolled in the week of the UK lockdown, from 23 to 31 March 2020, and were followed every week for up to roughly 16 weeks. Paper-wide results and their limitations: VDJdb matching was skewed toward anti-spike CD8 responses and likely underestimated virus-specific expansions, missing private and CD4 specificities.

Sequences GTSNPN (CDR1) and SVGIG (CDR2) are obtained from the germline V gene (reference sequence). The trim is 2 bases for V and 4 bases for J, with a gap of 8 bases between the germline ends. Including cysteine and phenylalanine, the CDR3 has 12 amino acids. Just CDR3 DNA is preserved here, 36 bases in frame from base 1. This clonotype came up a few times. It lacks a known antigen. No much larger clone exists at a distance of one base, and base qualities are not known. The rearrangement joined TRBV30 to TRBJ1-1; no D segment can be confidently identified. The input for sequencing was whole blood, taken at baseline. The source of this sequence is an adult who was a healthcare worker with PCR-confirmed SARS-CoV-2 infection or an uninfected control (not recorded which). The CDR3 region has the sequence CAWSRSGTEAFF. The nucleotides are TGTGCCTGGAGTCGGAGCGGCACTGAAGCTTTCTTT.